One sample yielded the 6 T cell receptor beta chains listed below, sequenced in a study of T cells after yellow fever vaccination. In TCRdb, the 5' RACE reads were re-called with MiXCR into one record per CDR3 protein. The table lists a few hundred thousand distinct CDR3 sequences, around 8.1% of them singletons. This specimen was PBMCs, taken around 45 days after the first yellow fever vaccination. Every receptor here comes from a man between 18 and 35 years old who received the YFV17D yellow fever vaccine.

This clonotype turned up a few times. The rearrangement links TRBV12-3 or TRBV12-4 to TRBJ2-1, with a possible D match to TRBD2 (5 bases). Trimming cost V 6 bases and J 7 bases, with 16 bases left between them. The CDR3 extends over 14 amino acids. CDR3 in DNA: TGTGCCAGCAGCCCGTTCGGGGTGATGAATGAGCAGTTCTTC. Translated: CASSPFGVMNEQFF.

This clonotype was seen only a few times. CDR3 in amino acids: CATSRGRTGLMETQYF. CDR3 coding DNA: TGTGCCACCAGCAGAGGGCGGACAGGGCTGATGGAGACCCAGTACTTC. The J gene is TRBJ2-5, the V gene TRBV15, with 8 positions matching TRBD1. There are 16 residues in the CDR3. Germline V gene sequence: CDR1 LNHNV, CDR2 YYDKDF (reference sequence). V lost 1 base to trimming and J lost 5 bases; unmatched junction nucleotides: 9.

In DNA, the CDR3 is TGTGCCAGCAGCTTAGTGCCGGGGGCGTCCTCTGGGGCCAACGTCCTGACTTTC. Its protein is CASSLVPGASSGANVLTF. This rearrangement joins TRBV11-1 to TRBJ2-6; D might be TRBD1 or TRBD2, each matching 6 bases. V was cut by 1 base and J by 0 bases, with 13 bases left in between. CDR3 size: 18 residues. Per the germline V gene, CDR1 is SGHAT and CDR2 is FQDESV (reference sequence).

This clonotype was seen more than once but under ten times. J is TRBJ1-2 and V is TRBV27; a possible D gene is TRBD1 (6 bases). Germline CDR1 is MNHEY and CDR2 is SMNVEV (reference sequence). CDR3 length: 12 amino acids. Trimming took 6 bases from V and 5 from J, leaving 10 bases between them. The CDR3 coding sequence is TGTGCCAGCAGAAAACAGGGATATGGCTACACCTTC. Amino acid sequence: CASRKQGYGYTF.

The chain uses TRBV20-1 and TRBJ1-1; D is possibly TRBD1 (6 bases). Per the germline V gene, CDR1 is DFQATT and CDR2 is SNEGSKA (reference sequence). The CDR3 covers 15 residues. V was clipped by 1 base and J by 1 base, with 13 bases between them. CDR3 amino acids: CSARGPGTPNTEAFF. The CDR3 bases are TGCAGTGCTAGAGGGCCAGGGACACCGAACACTGAAGCTTTCTTT.

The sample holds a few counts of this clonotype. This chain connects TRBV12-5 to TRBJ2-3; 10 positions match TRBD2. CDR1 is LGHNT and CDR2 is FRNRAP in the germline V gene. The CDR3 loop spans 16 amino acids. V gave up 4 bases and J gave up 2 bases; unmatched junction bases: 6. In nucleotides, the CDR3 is TGTGCTAGTGGTTCAGGACTAGCGGCCTACACAGATACGCAGTATTTT. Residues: CASGSGLAAYTDTQYF.